A selection of T cell receptor beta chains follows, all from one sample in a study of memory CD4+ T cells and cytomegalovirus serostatus. TCRdb's copy holds only in-frame clones and misses some; the assay was immunoSEQ multiplex PCR. The sample has tens of thousands of clones, 75% to 80% seen once; the top ten hold 0.88%. Sequencing was done on a sample of memory CD4+ T cells from blood. The receptors come from an adult in good health and CMV-seronegative. CDR3s include the opening cysteine and the closing phenylalanine or tryptophan. The D gene is left open where the match is weak. Clone size is shown for a subset of rows, as once, few, many or a class of expanded clone.

D gene: TRBD1
clone size: NA
V gene: TRBV9
J gene: TRBJ1-6
CDR3 protein: CASSSNPTGGGSPLHF
CDR3 DNA: TGTGCCAGCAGCTCCAACCCGACAGGGGGAGGGTCACCCCTCCACTTT

D gene: NA
clone size: NA
V gene: TRBV5-4
J gene: TRBJ2-5
CDR3 protein: CASSLRGAETQYF
CDR3 DNA: TGTGCCAGCAGCTTAAGGGGGGCAGAGACCCAGTACTTC

D gene: NA
clone size: NA
V gene: TRBV7-9
J gene: TRBJ1-1
CDR3 protein: CASSLRGGHVDTEAFF
CDR3 DNA: TGTGCCAGCAGCTTAAGGGGTGGGCATGTGGACACTGAAGCTTTCTTT

D gene: NA
clone size: NA
V gene: TRBV5-6
J gene: TRBJ2-7
CDR3 protein: CASSYRRHEQYF
CDR3 DNA: TGTGCCAGCAGCTACCGACGTCACGAGCAGTACTTC

D gene: NA
clone size: few
V gene: TRBV19
J gene: TRBJ1-1
CDR3 protein: CASSIYIQNTEAFF
CDR3 DNA: TGTGCCAGTAGTATCTACATACAGAACACTGAAGCTTTCTTT

D gene: TRBD1
clone size: NA
V gene: TRBV27
J gene: TRBJ2-7
CDR3 protein: CASSLYGTGTYEQYF
CDR3 DNA: TGTGCCAGCAGTTTATACGGGACAGGTACCTACGAGCAGTACTTC

D gene: NA
clone size: NA
V gene: TRBV5-6
J gene: TRBJ1-2
CDR3 protein: CASSFWNGYTF
CDR3 DNA: TGTGCCAGCAGCTTTTGGAATGGCTACACCTTC

D gene: TRBD1
clone size: NA
V gene: TRBV7-9
J gene: TRBJ2-7
CDR3 protein: CASSQRDRGDEQYF
CDR3 DNA: TGTGCCAGCAGCCAACGAGACAGGGGTGACGAGCAGTACTTC

D gene: NA
clone size: once
V gene: TRBV7-9
J gene: TRBJ2-5
CDR3 protein: CASSFGTGEGKTQYF
CDR3 DNA: TGTGCCAGCAGCTTCGGAACAGGGGAGGGAAAGACCCAGTACTTC

D gene: NA
clone size: NA
V gene: TRBV4-1
J gene: TRBJ2-1
CDR3 protein: CASSQAPSQINEQFF
CDR3 DNA: TGCGCCAGCAGCCAAGCTCCCTCCCAGATCAATGAGCAGTTCTTC

D gene: NA
clone size: NA
V gene: TRBV6-5
J gene: TRBJ1-3
CDR3 protein: CASRTTRSSGNTIYF
CDR3 DNA: TGTGCCAGCAGAACTACACGGAGCTCTGGAAACACCATATATTTT

D gene: NA
clone size: NA
V gene: TRBV5-6
J gene: TRBJ2-7
CDR3 protein: CASSLAVPTGSYEQYF
CDR3 DNA: TGTGCCAGCAGCTTGGCCGTCCCCACGGGATCCTACGAGCAGTACTTC

D gene: NA
clone size: NA
V gene: TRBV5-1
J gene: TRBJ1-5
CDR3 protein: CASSAGRNQPQHF
CDR3 DNA: TGCGCCAGCAGCGCGGGTAGAAATCAGCCCCAGCATTTT